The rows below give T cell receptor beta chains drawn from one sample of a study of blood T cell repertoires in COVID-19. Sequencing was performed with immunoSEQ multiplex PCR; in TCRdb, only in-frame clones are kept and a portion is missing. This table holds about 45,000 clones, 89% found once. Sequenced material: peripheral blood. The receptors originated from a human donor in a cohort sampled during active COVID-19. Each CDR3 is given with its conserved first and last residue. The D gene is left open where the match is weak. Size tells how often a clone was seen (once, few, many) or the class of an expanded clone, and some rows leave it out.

CDR3 DNA: TGTGCCATCAGTGAGGAGTCTACCTACGAGCAGTACTTC
CDR3 protein: CAISEESTYEQYF
J gene: TRBJ2-7
clone size: NA
V gene: TRBV10-3
D gene: NA

CDR3 DNA: TGTGCCAGCAGCTCCCAAGCAGGGATAACCTACGAGCAGTACTTC
CDR3 protein: CASSSQAGITYEQYF
J gene: TRBJ2-7
clone size: NA
V gene: TRBV7-2
D gene: NA

CDR3 DNA: TGTGCCAGCAGCTTGCAGGGAAACTATGGCTACACCTTC
CDR3 protein: CASSLQGNYGYTF
J gene: TRBJ1-2
clone size: NA
V gene: TRBV5-5
D gene: NA

CDR3 DNA: TGTGCCAGCAGCGACTTGGACATTCTAGAGTTGAATGAGCAGTTCTTC
CDR3 protein: CASSDLDILELNEQFF
J gene: TRBJ2-1
clone size: NA
V gene: TRBV25-1
D gene: NA

CDR3 DNA: TGTGCCAGCAGCTTGGGAAATTTTCCGGGACAGGAAGGCTATGGCTACACCTTC
CDR3 protein: CASSLGNFPGQEGYGYTF
J gene: TRBJ1-2
clone size: NA
V gene: TRBV5-8
D gene: TRBD1

CDR3 DNA: TGTGCCAGCAGCAGGGGGGGGCAGTACGAGCAGTACTTC
CDR3 protein: CASSRGGQYEQYF
J gene: TRBJ2-7
clone size: NA
V gene: TRBV11-3
D gene: NA

CDR3 DNA: TGTGCCAGCAGCACCGGGACAGCGTATGGCTACACCTTC
CDR3 protein: CASSTGTAYGYTF
J gene: TRBJ1-2
clone size: NA
V gene: TRBV12-3/TRBV12-4
D gene: TRBD1

CDR3 DNA: TGTGCCAGCAGTCCCAACAGGGAGTACTCTGGGGCCAACGTCCTGACTTTC
CDR3 protein: CASSPNREYSGANVLTF
J gene: TRBJ2-6
clone size: NA
V gene: TRBV2
D gene: NA

CDR3 DNA: TGTGCCAGCAGCTTAGGACTTACTGAAGCTTTCTTT
CDR3 protein: CASSLGLTEAFF
J gene: TRBJ1-1
clone size: NA
V gene: TRBV13
D gene: NA

CDR3 DNA: TGTGCCAGCAGTTATCCCGGGACAGGGTATGGCTACACCTTC
CDR3 protein: CASSYPGTGYGYTF
J gene: TRBJ1-2
clone size: few
V gene: TRBV21-1
D gene: NA

CDR3 DNA: TGTGCCAGCAGCTTAGACAGGGTTAGCAATCAGCCCCAGCATTTT
CDR3 protein: CASSLDRVSNQPQHF
J gene: TRBJ1-5
clone size: NA
V gene: TRBV11-2
D gene: NA

CDR3 DNA: TGCGCCAGCAGTCAGGGGACCAATCAGCCCCAGCATTTT
CDR3 protein: CASSQGTNQPQHF
J gene: TRBJ1-5
clone size: NA
V gene: TRBV10-2
D gene: NA

CDR3 DNA: TGTGCCAGCAGCTACAAAAGACAGTCGAACACTGAAGCTTTCTTT
CDR3 protein: CASSYKRQSNTEAFF
J gene: TRBJ1-1
clone size: once
V gene: TRBV11-2
D gene: NA

CDR3 DNA: TGTGCCAGCAGTAACCTCCCCGGGGGGCAAGGAAACACCATATATTTT
CDR3 protein: CASSNLPGGQGNTIYF
J gene: TRBJ1-3
clone size: NA
V gene: TRBV27
D gene: NA

CDR3 DNA: TGTGCCAGCAGCTCATACAGGGGGCCGGGGCCGGGCCCTTACGAGCAGTACTTC
CDR3 protein: CASSSYRGPGPGPYEQYF
J gene: TRBJ2-7
clone size: NA
V gene: TRBV11-2
D gene: TRBD1

CDR3 DNA: TGCGCCAGCAGCCTTGGAGAGGGTTCGGACGAGCAGTACTTC
CDR3 protein: CASSLGEGSDEQYF
J gene: TRBJ2-7
clone size: NA
V gene: TRBV4-1
D gene: NA

CDR3 DNA: TGTGCCAGCAGCAAAGTATCCTCACCCCTCCACTTT
CDR3 protein: CASSKVSSPLHF
J gene: TRBJ1-6
clone size: NA
V gene: TRBV21-1
D gene: NA

CDR3 DNA: TGTGCCAGCAGCCTCCGGACAGGCCGGGATGGCTACACCTTC
CDR3 protein: CASSLRTGRDGYTF
J gene: TRBJ1-2
clone size: NA
V gene: TRBV21-1
D gene: NA

CDR3 DNA: TGTGCCAGCAGTTACTCGGTGACAGTAAATGGCTACACCTTC
CDR3 protein: CASSYSVTVNGYTF
J gene: TRBJ1-2
clone size: NA
V gene: TRBV6-5
D gene: NA

CDR3 DNA: TGTGCCAGCAGTTACTCGGCAGACTCAACGGCATCACCCCTCCACTTT
CDR3 protein: CASSYSADSTASPLHF
J gene: TRBJ1-6
clone size: NA
V gene: TRBV6-6
D gene: NA

CDR3 DNA: TGTGCCAGCAGTTACGGGACAGTCAATCAGCCCCAGCATTTT
CDR3 protein: CASSYGTVNQPQHF
J gene: TRBJ1-5
clone size: NA
V gene: TRBV6-5
D gene: TRBD1

CDR3 DNA: TGTGCCAGCAGCTTATTTCCGGGGGACTCCTACGAGCAGTACTTC
CDR3 protein: CASSLFPGDSYEQYF
J gene: TRBJ2-7
clone size: NA
V gene: TRBV11-2
D gene: NA

CDR3 DNA: TGTGCCAGCAGTGAAGCAGACAGGACAAAAGCTTTCTTT
CDR3 protein: CASSEADRTKAFF
J gene: TRBJ1-1
clone size: NA
V gene: TRBV2
D gene: NA

CDR3 DNA: TGTGCCAGCAGCTTAGATCATCGGGGGAGCTCCTACAATGAGCAGTTCTTC
CDR3 protein: CASSLDHRGSSYNEQFF
J gene: TRBJ2-1
clone size: NA
V gene: TRBV7-6
D gene: NA

CDR3 DNA: TGTGCCAGCACAAAGTTCTGGGGGCCCTACGAGCAGTACTTC
CDR3 protein: CASTKFWGPYEQYF
J gene: TRBJ2-7
clone size: NA
V gene: TRBV6-5
D gene: NA

CDR3 DNA: TGTGCCAGTAGTATAGGGGGGGGCACTGAAGCTTTCTTT
CDR3 protein: CASSIGGGTEAFF
J gene: TRBJ1-1
clone size: NA
V gene: TRBV19
D gene: NA

CDR3 DNA: TGCAGTCAGGGACAGGGAGCCAAAGCTTTCTTT
CDR3 protein: CSQGQGAKAFF
J gene: TRBJ1-1
clone size: once
V gene: TRBV20-1
D gene: TRBD1

CDR3 DNA: TGTGCCAGCAGCTTAGACGAGAGTGAGCAGTTCTTC
CDR3 protein: CASSLDESEQFF
J gene: TRBJ2-1
clone size: NA
V gene: TRBV7-9
D gene: NA

CDR3 DNA: TGTGCCAGCAGCTTAGCAGGGGGCGGTGGAAATCAGCCCCAGCATTTT
CDR3 protein: CASSLAGGGGNQPQHF
J gene: TRBJ1-5
clone size: NA
V gene: TRBV7-9
D gene: TRBD1

CDR3 DNA: TGTGCCAGCTCACCACCTAAGGGGTCTTCCCACAATGAGCAGTTCTTC
CDR3 protein: CASSPPKGSSHNEQFF
J gene: TRBJ2-1
clone size: NA
V gene: TRBV18
D gene: NA

CDR3 DNA: TGTGCCAGCTCACCAGCGGGGGTGTCGGAAAAACTGTTTTTT
CDR3 protein: CASSPAGVSEKLFF
J gene: TRBJ1-4
clone size: NA
V gene: TRBV18
D gene: NA

CDR3 DNA: TGTGCCAGCAGTTACTCGACGGGAGCAATGAACACTGAAGCTTTCTTT
CDR3 protein: CASSYSTGAMNTEAFF
J gene: TRBJ1-1
clone size: NA
V gene: TRBV6-5
D gene: NA

CDR3 DNA: TGTGCCAGCAGCTTTTATCTAGGGCTAGCTAGCTACAATGAGCAGTTCTTC
CDR3 protein: CASSFYLGLASYNEQFF
J gene: TRBJ2-1
clone size: NA
V gene: TRBV11-2
D gene: NA

CDR3 DNA: TGTGCCAGCAGCCCAGGCGGGGGGGCTTACGAGCAGTACTTC
CDR3 protein: CASSPGGGAYEQYF
J gene: TRBJ2-7
clone size: NA
V gene: TRBV7-2
D gene: TRBD2

CDR3 DNA: TGCAGCGTTGATCCTACAGGGTCTAGAACTGAAGCTTTCTTT
CDR3 protein: CSVDPTGSRTEAFF
J gene: TRBJ1-1
clone size: NA
V gene: TRBV29-1
D gene: NA

CDR3 DNA: TGTGCCAGCAGCCAGTCGGGGGTCTCCTACGAGCAGTACTTC
CDR3 protein: CASSQSGVSYEQYF
J gene: TRBJ2-7
clone size: once
V gene: TRBV3-1/TRBV3-2
D gene: NA

CDR3 DNA: TGTGCCAGCAGCTCCGGACAGGCCCCCTACGAGCAGTACTTC
CDR3 protein: CASSSGQAPYEQYF
J gene: TRBJ2-7
clone size: NA
V gene: TRBV13
D gene: TRBD1

CDR3 DNA: TGTGCCAGCTCACTGGACAGGGGGCGGAAGGAGACCCAGTACTTC
CDR3 protein: CASSLDRGRKETQYF
J gene: TRBJ2-5
clone size: NA
V gene: TRBV18
D gene: TRBD1

CDR3 DNA: TGTGCCAGCAGTTACGGTGGGGGGGCCGCTGAGCAGTTCTTC
CDR3 protein: CASSYGGGAAEQFF
J gene: TRBJ2-1
clone size: once
V gene: TRBV6-5
D gene: NA

CDR3 DNA: TGTGCCAGCAGCCCCCTAGCGGGAAGCTCCTACAATGAGCAGTTCTTC
CDR3 protein: CASSPLAGSSYNEQFF
J gene: TRBJ2-1
clone size: NA
V gene: TRBV9
D gene: TRBD2

CDR3 DNA: TGTGCCAGCAGCCTGGGACAGAACCCTGTAGGCTACACCTTC
CDR3 protein: CASSLGQNPVGYTF
J gene: TRBJ1-2
clone size: once
V gene: TRBV7-8
D gene: TRBD1

CDR3 DNA: TGTGCCATCAGTGAGTCGGGACAGGTTAATCAGCCCCAGCATTTT
CDR3 protein: CAISESGQVNQPQHF
J gene: TRBJ1-5
clone size: once
V gene: TRBV10-3
D gene: TRBD1

CDR3 DNA: TGTGCCACCACGGACAGGGAAAATCAGCCCCAGCATTTT
CDR3 protein: CATTDRENQPQHF
J gene: TRBJ1-5
clone size: NA
V gene: TRBV10-3
D gene: TRBD1

CDR3 DNA: TGTGCCAGCAGCCTAGCCACATATGGCTACACCTTC
CDR3 protein: CASSLATYGYTF
J gene: TRBJ1-2
clone size: NA
V gene: TRBV7-2
D gene: NA

CDR3 DNA: TGCAGCTCCGAGTCTAACTATGGCTACACCTTC
CDR3 protein: CSSESNYGYTF
J gene: TRBJ1-2
clone size: NA
V gene: TRBV20-1
D gene: NA

CDR3 DNA: TGTGCCAGTAGTATAGATGTGGCGGGGGGACGGAATGAGCAGTTCTTC
CDR3 protein: CASSIDVAGGRNEQFF
J gene: TRBJ2-1
clone size: NA
V gene: TRBV19
D gene: TRBD2